This TCR beta chain was identified during a study of T cells in localized non-small cell lung cancer. The data were produced by immunoSEQ multiplex PCR, yet TCRdb's version contains in-frame clones alone and is incomplete. The data hold about 14,000 clones, with approximately 89% observed a single time. The germline gives CDR1 SGHVS, CDR2 FNYEAQ. The V and J ends lost 4 bases and 0 bases, in that order; junction bases with no gene match: 4. This CDR3 has 15 amino acids. The sample here was peripheral blood mononuclear cells, taken before any cancer treatment. This chain joins TRBV7-6 and TRBJ2-3; TRBD2 aligns across 7 bases. The receptor was isolated from a man aged 35 to 70 with stage III lung adenocarcinoma. The CDR3 DNA reads as TGTGCCAGCAGCTACCTAGCGGTGAGCACAGATACGCAGTATTTT. Translated: CASSYLAVSTDTQYF.